This TCR beta chain comes out of a study of shared clonotypes between healthy human individuals. Turning to the study itself: Sampling drew on donors who were a couple of women and a few men aged 18 to 49.

The donors were adults (healthy and HIV-negative) with no recent acute infections or vaccinations. Comment on this clone: Its cognate antigen is unknown.

Points from the study as a whole: Even with large depth, rarefaction showed that sorted-subset sequencing was incomplete.

Replicate sorted-subset PCRs were loaded with 150 to 250 ng DNA, 29,000 or so T cell genomes. Here immunoSEQ multiplex PCR was the method, and the copy in TCRdb shows in-frame clones only, minus some. This table has hundreds of thousands of clones, roughly 73% appearing once. Sequenced material: memory CD4+ T cells sorted from blood. Regarding subset: CD45RA-negative fraction. This sequence was found in a young woman in good health.

This CDR3 reads CASSFGSGNTIYF. DNA of the CDR3: TGTGCCAGCAGTTTCGGCTCTGGAAACACCATATATTTT. The chain links TRBV6-5 to TRBJ1-3, with unresolved D. CDR3 length equals 13 residues. The germline gives CDR1 MNHEY, CDR2 SVGAGI. V lost 4 bases and J lost 0, with 4 bases in between.